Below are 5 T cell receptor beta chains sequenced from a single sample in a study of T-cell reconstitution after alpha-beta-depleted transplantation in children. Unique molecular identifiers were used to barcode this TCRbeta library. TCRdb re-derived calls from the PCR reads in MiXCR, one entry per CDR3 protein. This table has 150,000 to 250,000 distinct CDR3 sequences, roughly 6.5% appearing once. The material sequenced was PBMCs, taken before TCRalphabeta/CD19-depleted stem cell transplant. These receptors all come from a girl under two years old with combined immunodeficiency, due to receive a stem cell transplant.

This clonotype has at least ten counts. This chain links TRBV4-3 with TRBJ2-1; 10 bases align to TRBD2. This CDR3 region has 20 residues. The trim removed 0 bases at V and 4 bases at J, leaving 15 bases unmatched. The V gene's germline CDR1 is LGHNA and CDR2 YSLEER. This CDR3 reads CASSQDRLEAGGPHYNEQFF. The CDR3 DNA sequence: TGCGCCAGCAGCCAAGATCGTCTAGAAGCGGGAGGGCCCCATTACAATGAGCAGTTCTTC.

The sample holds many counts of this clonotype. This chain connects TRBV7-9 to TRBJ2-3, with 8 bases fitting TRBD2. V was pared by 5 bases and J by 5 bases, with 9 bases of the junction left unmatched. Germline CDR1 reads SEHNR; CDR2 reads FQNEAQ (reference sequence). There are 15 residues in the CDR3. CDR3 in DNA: TGTGCCAGCAGCCCAAGCGGGAGCGGAGGAGATACGCAGTATTTT. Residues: CASSPSGSGGDTQYF.

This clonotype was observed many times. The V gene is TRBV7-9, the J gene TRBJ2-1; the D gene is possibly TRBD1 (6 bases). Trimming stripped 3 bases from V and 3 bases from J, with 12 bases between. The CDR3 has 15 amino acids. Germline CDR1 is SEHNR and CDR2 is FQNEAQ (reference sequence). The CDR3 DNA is TGTGCCAGCAGCTTGACGGGACAAATCTACAATGAGCAGTTCTTC. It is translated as CASSLTGQIYNEQFF.

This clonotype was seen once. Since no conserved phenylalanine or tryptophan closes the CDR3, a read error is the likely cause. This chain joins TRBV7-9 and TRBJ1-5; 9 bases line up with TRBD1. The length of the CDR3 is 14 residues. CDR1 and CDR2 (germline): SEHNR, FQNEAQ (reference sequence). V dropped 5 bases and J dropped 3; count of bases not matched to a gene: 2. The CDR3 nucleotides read TGTGCCAGCAGCACAGGGGGCATCAATCAGCCCCAGCATTAT. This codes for CASSTGGINQPQHY.

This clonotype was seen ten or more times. This chain's CDR3 is CASSFHATDTQYF. The CDR3 DNA reads as TGTGCCAGCAGTTTCCACGCTACAGATACGCAGTATTTT. This chain joins TRBV28 and TRBJ2-3; D gene unclear. This CDR3 is built from 13 residues. V shed 3 bases and J shed 3 bases, with 7 bases lying between them. The germline V gene has CDR1 MDHEN and CDR2 SYDVKM.